This entry lists 23 T cell receptor beta chains sequenced from one sample in a study of cytomegalovirus exposure and HLA in healthy donors. Both 60 Vbeta primers and 13 Jbeta primers went into the PCR. Repertoires were generated with immunoSEQ multiplex PCR, while TCRdb's copy carries only in-frame clones and drops some. The data contain more than 150,000 clones, around 83% of them singletons. The sample was PBMCs. These receptors originate from a girl aged 2-10 years in good health and CMV-seropositive.

This chain links TRBV25-1 with TRBJ2-3; no definite D call. CDR3 length equals 15 residues. The germline V gene has CDR1 MGHDK and CDR2 SYGVNS. V was trimmed by 4 bases and J by 0 bases, leaving 11 bases between them. The CDR3 spells CASSGIGASTDTQYF. The DNA of the CDR3 is TGTGCCAGCAGTGGAATCGGAGCTAGCACAGATACGCAGTATTTT.

V usage is TRBV6-1 and J usage is TRBJ2-1; the match to TRBD1 covers 7 bases. V shed 8 bases, J shed 15 bases, and the junction held 13 bases outside the gene matches. The germline CDR1 and CDR2 sequences are MNHNS and SASEGT. The CDR3 has 12 residues. The CDR3 nucleotides read TGTGCCAGCGGACCCGGGACAGCCGTAGGGTTCTTC. This sequence encodes CASGPGTAVGFF.

The J gene is TRBJ1-5, the V gene TRBV5-8; no clear D. The germline CDR1 and CDR2 sequences are SGHTS and YDEGEE. V was trimmed by 5 bases and J by 0 bases, leaving 6 bases between them. The CDR3 extends over 13 amino acids. The chain's CDR3 is CASSSYSNQPQHF. CDR3 coding DNA: TGTGCCAGCAGTTCGTATAGCAATCAGCCCCAGCATTTT.

This sequence joins TRBV27 and TRBJ1-5; a possible D gene is TRBD1 (5 bases). V lost 6 bases and J lost 6, with 18 bases in between. The CDR3 sequence is 15 residues long. Germline V gene lookup returns CDR1 MNHEY and CDR2 SMNVEV (reference sequence). The chain's CDR3 is CASSPRYQGAQPQHF. Written as DNA, the CDR3 is TGTGCCAGCAGCCCCCGGTACCAGGGTGCTCAGCCCCAGCATTTT.

The sample holds a few counts of this clone. This rearrangement joins TRBV6-6 to TRBJ1-1; D is perhaps TRBD1 (6 bases). Germline CDR1 is MNHNY and CDR2 is SVGAGI (reference sequence). The CDR3 runs to 15 residues. Trimming took off 6 bases at V and 3 bases at J, with 17 bases between the two ends. The CDR3 reads CASRVGQGRDTEAFF. As DNA, the CDR3 is TGTGCCAGCAGGGTTGGGCAGGGGAGGGACACTGAAGCTTTCTTT.

The sample holds a few counts of this clone. V is TRBV9 and J is TRBJ2-3; 12 bases are shared with TRBD2. V lost 3 bases to trimming and J lost 8 bases; unmatched junction nucleotides: 19. Germline V lookup: CDR1 SGDLS, CDR2 YYNGEE. There are 19 residues in the CDR3. The CDR3 loop reads CASSASGSEGTSGRGTQYF. The CDR3 bases are TGTGCCAGCAGCGCATCGGGTAGTGAGGGGACTAGCGGGCGAGGTACGCAGTATTTT.

The rearrangement links TRBV25-1 to TRBJ2-7; 10 bases align to TRBD1. CDR3 length equals 13 residues. V shed 4 bases, J shed 3 bases, and the junction held 0 bases outside the gene matches. The germline V gene has CDR1 MGHDK and CDR2 SYGVNS. The chain's CDR3 is CASSGDRGYEQYF. The DNA of the CDR3 is TGTGCCAGCAGTGGGGACAGGGGCTACGAGCAGTACTTC.

This chain links TRBV2 with TRBJ2-3, with 11 bases lining up with TRBD2. J lost 4 bases, V lost 5 bases, and 5 bases had no gene match. The CDR3 runs 15 residues. Germline CDR1 is SNHLY and CDR2 is FYNNEI. The CDR3 region is CASSIAGGSADTQYF. The CDR3 region has the DNA TGTGCCAGCAGTATAGCGGGAGGGTCGGCAGATACGCAGTATTTT.

The genes are TRBV7-9 and TRBJ2-7, with 8 positions matching TRBD2. CDR1 is SEHNR, CDR2 FQNEAQ, per germline (reference sequence). The CDR3 is made up of 13 amino acids. The junction had 4 bases not matched to a gene; V was cut back by 8 bases and J by 1 base. CDR3 residues: CASAAGASYEQYF. The CDR3 bases are TGTGCCAGCGCAGCGGGAGCGTCCTACGAGCAGTACTTC.

This chain connects TRBV6-6 to TRBJ2-1; the D gene is possibly TRBD2 (6 bases). Germline V gene sequence: CDR1 MNHNY, CDR2 SVGAGI (reference sequence). Deletions cut 8 bases from V and 9 bases from J, with 11 bases between. CDR3 length: 11 residues. CDR3 sequence (DNA): TGTGCCAGCGGTTCCGGGGGTGAGCAGTTCTTC. It encodes CASGSGGEQFF.

The chain links TRBV10-3 to TRBJ1-5; 7 bases agree with TRBD1. Germline CDR1 ENHRY, CDR2 SYGVKD. J was trimmed by 7 bases and V by 5 bases; bases with no gene match: 5. The CDR3 sequence is 13 residues long. The CDR3 DNA reads TGTGCCATCAGTCCACAGGGACAGCAGCCCCAGCATTTT. Amino acids: CAISPQGQQPQHF.

The CDR3 DNA reads as TGCGCCAGCAGCCAACCACCCCGACAGGGTCCCACCGGGGAGCTGTTTTTT. Translation: CASSQPPRQGPTGELFF. The V gene is TRBV4-1, the J gene TRBJ2-2; TRBD1 matches at 7 bases. CDR1 is MGHRA, CDR2 YSYEKL, per germline. This CDR3 is built from 17 residues. Trimming at V came to 2 bases and at J to 4 bases, leaving 10 bases not matched to a gene.

This clone was detected only a few times. The chain recombines TRBV2 with TRBJ1-2; D unresolved. Germline CDR1 SNHLY, CDR2 FYNNEI. Trimming pared 3 bases from V and 8 bases from J, leaving 19 bases between. This CDR3 comprises 15 residues. DNA for the CDR3: TGTGCCAGCAGTGAGAGGGCGGGAGCGCGTCGAGGCTACACCTTC. Residues: CASSERAGARRGYTF.

J is TRBJ2-3 and V is TRBV5-1; TRBD2 agrees at 16 bases. The V gene's germline CDR1 is SGHRS and CDR2 YFSETQ. The CDR3 covers 18 residues. V gave up 4 bases and J gave up 2 bases; unmatched junction bases: 7. CDR3 sequence (DNA): TGCGCCAGCAGCGTGGGACTAGCGGGGGGGGCTTACACAGATACGCAGTATTTT. Protein product: CASSVGLAGGAYTDTQYF.

The gene calls are TRBV28 and TRBJ2-3; 9 bases align to TRBD2. The V and J ends lost 6 bases and 1 base, in that order; junction bases with no gene match: 17. Germline V gives CDR1 MDHEN, CDR2 SYDVKM. The CDR3 is made up of 19 amino acids. CDR3 DNA sequence: TGTGCCAGCAGCAGACTAGCGGAGGTCCAGGCGAGCGGCACAGATACGCAGTATTTT. This translates into CASSRLAEVQASGTDTQYF.

This clone was recorded a few times. This chain links TRBV6-5 with TRBJ2-2, with TRBD1 matching 10 bases. This CDR3 contains 14 residues. Germline V CDR1 and CDR2: MNHEY, SVGAGI. The V segment lost 4 bases and the J segment 6 bases; nucleotides outside the gene matches: 2. The chain's CDR3 is CASSSGQGSGELFF. In DNA form, the CDR3 reads TGTGCCAGCAGTTCGGGACAGGGGTCCGGGGAGCTGTTTTTT.

This chain joins TRBV12-5 and TRBJ2-5; 13 bases agree with TRBD2. Trimming at V came to 3 bases and at J to 2 bases, leaving 6 bases not matched to a gene. From germline, CDR1 is LGHNT and CDR2 FRNRAP. The CDR3 is 17 residues long. DNA for the CDR3: TGTGCTAGTGGTTTAGGACTAGCGGGAGTTGGGCAAGAGACCCAGTACTTC. It specifies CASGLGLAGVGQETQYF.

A remark on this clone: This same CDR3 is encoded by further DNA sequences in the sample. This sequence joins TRBV20-1 and TRBJ1-1; D ambiguous. Trimming pared 6 bases from V and 5 bases from J, leaving 10 bases between. CDR1 DFQATT and CDR2 SNEGSKA come from the germline V gene (reference sequence). The CDR3 is made up of 11 amino acids. The CDR3 DNA reads as TGCAGTGCGGCCAGGAGGACTGAAGCTTTCTTT. It translates to CSAARRTEAFF.

The chain combines TRBV11-3 with TRBJ2-5; weak D call: TRBD1 (6 bases). The DNA end lines up better with TRBJ2-7; the J call may be wrong. CDR3 length equals 17 residues. Germline V gene sequence: CDR1 SGHNT, CDR2 YENEEA. The CDR3 DNA sequence: TGTGCCAGCAGCGGATGGGACACCCTGACGATCGGCTACGAGCAGTACTTC. It codes for CASSGWDTLTIGYEQYF.

The CDR3 DNA is TGTGCCAGCAGTTTGTTACAGGCGGCCAAAAACATTCAGTACTTC. Translation gives CASSLLQAAKNIQYF. This rearrangement joins TRBV28 to TRBJ2-4; a weak D match, TRBD1 (5 bases). The CDR3 loop spans 15 amino acids. The germline CDR1 and CDR2 sequences are MDHEN and SYDVKM. Between the trimmed V and J ends, which lost 3 bases and 1 base, there was a span of 10 bases.

The rearrangement joins TRBV27 to TRBJ2-5; 9 bases line up with TRBD1. V dropped 6 bases and J dropped 4; count of bases not matched to a gene: 6. The germline CDR1 and CDR2 sequences are MNHEY and SMNVEV (reference sequence). The CDR3 totals 14 residues. The CDR3 region is CASRYRGQGETQYF. CDR3 DNA sequence: TGTGCCAGCAGATACAGGGGGCAGGGAGAGACCCAGTACTTC.

The V call is TRBV6-5, the J call TRBJ1-2; D unclear. CDR1 is MNHEY and CDR2 is SVGAGI in the germline V gene. The CDR3 totals 15 residues. V was shortened by 6 bases and J by 1 base, with 15 bases between the two germline ends. The CDR3 reads CASRPWTLGNYGYTF. The CDR3 region has the DNA TGTGCCAGCAGACCCTGGACTCTGGGTAACTATGGCTACACCTTC.

The chain joins TRBV19 to TRBJ1-2; D remains unclear. Trimming pared 7 bases from V and 4 bases from J, leaving 19 bases between. Germline V gene data show CDR1 as LNHDA and CDR2 as SQIVND (reference sequence). The CDR3 has 15 residues. The CDR3 DNA reads as TGTGCCAGTACCTATACCCCCCTCGCCTCCTATGGCTACACCTTC. Protein sequence: CASTYTPLASYGYTF.